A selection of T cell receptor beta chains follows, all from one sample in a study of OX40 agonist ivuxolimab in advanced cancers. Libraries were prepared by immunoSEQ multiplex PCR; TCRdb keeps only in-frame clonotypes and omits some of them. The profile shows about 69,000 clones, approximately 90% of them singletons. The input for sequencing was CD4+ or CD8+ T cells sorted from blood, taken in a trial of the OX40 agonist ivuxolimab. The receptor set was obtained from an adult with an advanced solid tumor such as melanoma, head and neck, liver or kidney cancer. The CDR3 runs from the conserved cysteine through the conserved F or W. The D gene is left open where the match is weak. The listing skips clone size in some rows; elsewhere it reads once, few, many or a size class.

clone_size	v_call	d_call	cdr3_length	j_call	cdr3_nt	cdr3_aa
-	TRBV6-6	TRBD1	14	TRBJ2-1	TGTGCCAGCAGTCACGACAGGGGGCTCAATGAGCAGTTCTTC	CASSHDRGLNEQFF
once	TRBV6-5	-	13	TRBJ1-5	TGTGCCAGTACAGGGAATAGCAATCAGCCCCAGCATTTT	CASTGNSNQPQHF
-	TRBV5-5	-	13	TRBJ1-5	TGTGCCAGCAGCTTGGCAGGGGATCAGCCCCAGCATTTT	CASSLAGDQPQHF
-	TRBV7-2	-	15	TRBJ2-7	TGTGCCAGCAGCTTAGTAGGCCGGGGGCTGGACGAGCAGTACTTC	CASSLVGRGLDEQYF
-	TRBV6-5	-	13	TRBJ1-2	TGTGCCAGCAGTCCGCGGACAAGCTATGGCTACACCTTC	CASSPRTSYGYTF
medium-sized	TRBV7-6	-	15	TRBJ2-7	TGTGCCAGCAGCTTAGGGGGTGGACAAACCTACGAGCAGTACTTC	CASSLGGGQTYEQYF
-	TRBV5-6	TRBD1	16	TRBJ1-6	TGTGCCAGCAACACCTACCCGGGACAGGGTAATTCACCCCTCCACTTT	CASNTYPGQGNSPLHF
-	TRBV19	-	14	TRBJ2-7	TGTGCCAGTAGTATGATTGGGACCCCCTACGAGCAGTACTTC	CASSMIGTPYEQYF
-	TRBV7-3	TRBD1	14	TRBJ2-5	TGTGCCAGCAGCTCGGGACAGCGAGGAGAGACCCAGTACTTC	CASSSGQRGETQYF
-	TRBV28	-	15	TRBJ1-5	TGTGCCAGCACATACAGGTCCCGGGGCAATCAGCCCCAGCATTTT	CASTYRSRGNQPQHF
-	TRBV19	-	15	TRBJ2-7	TGTGCCAGTAGTATTCAGGGAGGCTTCTCCTACGAGCAGTACTTC	CASSIQGGFSYEQYF
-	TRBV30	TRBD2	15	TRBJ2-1	TGTGCCTGGAGTGTATCTAGCGGGATAAAGAATGAGCAGTTCTTC	CAWSVSSGIKNEQFF
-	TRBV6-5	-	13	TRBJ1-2	TGTGCCAGCAGCCCTGACACTACAAATGGCTACACCTTC	CASSPDTTNGYTF
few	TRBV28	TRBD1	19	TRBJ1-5	TGTGCCAGCAGTTCGTCGACAGGGGGCCACCGATATAGCAATCAGCCCCAGCATTTT	CASSSSTGGHRYSNQPQHF
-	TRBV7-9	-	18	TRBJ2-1	TGTGCCAGCAGCTTCCAGGGTATCGGGTCGAGCTCCTACAATGAGCAGTTCTTC	CASSFQGIGSSSYNEQFF
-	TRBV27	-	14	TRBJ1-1	TGTGCCAGCAGTTTTGGGGGGTCAGGTCCTGAAGCTTTCTTT	CASSFGGSGPEAFF
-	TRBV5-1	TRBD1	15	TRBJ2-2	TGCGCCAGCAGCCCGGACAGGCGAAACACCGGGGAGCTGTTTTTT	CASSPDRRNTGELFF
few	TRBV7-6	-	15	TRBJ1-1	TGTGCCAGCAGCTTAACGGCCGGACCGAACACTGAAGCTTTCTTT	CASSLTAGPNTEAFF
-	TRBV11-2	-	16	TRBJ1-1	TGTGCCAGCAGCAAACGGACCCTCGGGTCGGGCACTGAAGCTTTCTTT	CASSKRTLGSGTEAFF
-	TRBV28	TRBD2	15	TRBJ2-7	TGTGCCAGCAGTTTTAGTCCGGGACTAGCGGGGGAGCAGTACTTC	CASSFSPGLAGEQYF
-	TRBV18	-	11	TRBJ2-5	TGTGCCAGCTCATCCCAAGAGACCCAGTACTTC	CASSSQETQYF
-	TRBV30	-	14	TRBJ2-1	TGTGCCTGGAGTAGGACCAATATCGGGAATGAGCAGTTCTTC	CAWSRTNIGNEQFF
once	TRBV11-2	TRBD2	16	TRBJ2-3	TGTGCCAGCAGCTTAGTAAGCGGGGGGTCTGCAGATACGCAGTATTTT	CASSLVSGGSADTQYF
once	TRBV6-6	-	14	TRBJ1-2	TGTGCCAGCAACCCGACGGGTGTGGACTATGGCTACACCTTC	CASNPTGVDYGYTF
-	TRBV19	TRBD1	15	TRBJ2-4	TGTGCCAGTAGTAAGGACAGGGAAGGCAAAAACATTCAGTACTTC	CASSKDREGKNIQYF
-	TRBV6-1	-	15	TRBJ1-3	TGTGCCAGCAGTGGGGCTACGACCTCTGGAAACACCATATATTTT	CASSGATTSGNTIYF
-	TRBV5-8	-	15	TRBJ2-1	TGTGCCAGCAGTAGGGGGTACCGCGCCTACAATGAGCAGTTCTTC	CASSRGYRAYNEQFF
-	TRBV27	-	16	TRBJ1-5	TGTGCCAGCAGTTTATCTAGGCAACATAGCAATCAGCCCCAGCACTTT	CASSLSRQHSNQPQHF
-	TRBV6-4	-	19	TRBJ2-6	TGTGCCAGCAGTGCGGGGGGCATCGGGGGCCTGGCTGGGGCCAACGTCCTGACTTTC	CASSAGGIGGLAGANVLTF
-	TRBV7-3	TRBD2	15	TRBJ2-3	TGTGCCAGCAGCCTTCAAGCGGGGGGAATCACTACGCAGTATTTT	CASSLQAGGITTQYF
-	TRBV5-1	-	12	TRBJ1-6	TGCGCCAGCAGCTTGAAAAATTCACCCCTCCACTTT	CASSLKNSPLHF
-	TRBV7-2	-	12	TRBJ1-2	TGTGCCAGCAGCTTTTATCTCGGGGATCCTCACTTC	CASSFYLGDPHF
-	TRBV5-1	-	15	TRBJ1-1	TGCGCCAGCAGCTGGGGGGCAAGGGGGAACACTGAAGCTTTCTTT	CASSWGARGNTEAFF
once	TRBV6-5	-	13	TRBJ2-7	TGTGCCAGCACCCAGACAGTTCCCTACGAGCAGTACTTC	CASTQTVPYEQYF
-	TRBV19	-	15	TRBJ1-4	TGTGCCAGTAGTATCTCGGGCCTGTTCGATGAAAAACTGTTTTTT	CASSISGLFDEKLFF
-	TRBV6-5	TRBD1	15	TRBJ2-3	TGTGCCAGCAGTTTACAGGGGGCGCGGGCAGATACGCAGTATTTT	CASSLQGARADTQYF
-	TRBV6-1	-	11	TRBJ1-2	TGTGCCAGCTCATCGAACTATGGCTACACCTTC	CASSSNYGYTF
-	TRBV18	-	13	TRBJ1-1	TGTGCCAGCTCACAAGCGGAGAACACTGAAGCTTTCTTT	CASSQAENTEAFF
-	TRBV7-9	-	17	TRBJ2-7	TGTGCCAGCAGCCAAACCCCGCAAGGAATTCGGCGGACCGAGCAGTACTTC	CASSQTPQGIRRTEQYF
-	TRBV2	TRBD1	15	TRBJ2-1	TGTGCCAGCAGGAGGGGGACAGGGGGCTCTGATGAGCAGTTCTTC	CASRRGTGGSDEQFF
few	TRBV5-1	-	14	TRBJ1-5	TGCGCCAGCAGCCCCTCGGGGGAGGGTCAGCCCCAGCATTTT	CASSPSGEGQPQHF
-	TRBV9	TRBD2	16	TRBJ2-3	TGTGCCAGCAGCACATCCGGGACTAAGAGCACAGATACGCAGTATTTT	CASSTSGTKSTDTQYF
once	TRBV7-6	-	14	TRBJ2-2	TGTGCCAGCAGCTTAGATTCAGGGGCCGGGGAGCTGTTTTTT	CASSLDSGAGELFF
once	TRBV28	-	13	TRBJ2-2	TGTGCCAGCAGTTTTCGTGGCACCGGGGAGCTGTTTTTT	CASSFRGTGELFF
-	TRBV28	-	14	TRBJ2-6	TGTGCCAGCAGTTTTCTCTCTGGGGCCAACGTCCTGACTTTC	CASSFLSGANVLTF
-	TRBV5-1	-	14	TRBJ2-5	TGCGCCAGCAGCTTGGCCCTGGGGCGGGAGACCCAGTACTTC	CASSLALGRETQYF
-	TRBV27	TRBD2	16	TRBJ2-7	TGTGCCAGCCGTCAAAATGTAGCGGGAGCCTCCTACGAGCAGTACTTC	CASRQNVAGASYEQYF
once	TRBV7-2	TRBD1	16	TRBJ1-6	TGTGCCAGCAGCTTAACGAGACAGGGTGGCAATTCACCCCTCCACTTT	CASSLTRQGGNSPLHF
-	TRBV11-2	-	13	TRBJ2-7	TGTGCCAGCAGCCCCGGGCGAGTCTACGAGCAGTACTTC	CASSPGRVYEQYF
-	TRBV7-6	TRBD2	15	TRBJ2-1	TGTGCCAGCAGCCAACTAGCGGGACGGTTGAATGAGCAGTTCTTC	CASSQLAGRLNEQFF
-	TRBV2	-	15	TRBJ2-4	TGTGCCAGCAGCAAACAGGGTTTGGACAAAAACATTCAGTACTTC	CASSKQGLDKNIQYF
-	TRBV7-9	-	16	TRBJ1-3	TGTGCCAGCAGCTTAGGTACTCAGGCAACTGGAAACACCATATATTTT	CASSLGTQATGNTIYF
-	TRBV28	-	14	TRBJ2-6	TGTGCCAGCGGAACAGGATCTGGGGCCAACGTCCTGACTTTC	CASGTGSGANVLTF
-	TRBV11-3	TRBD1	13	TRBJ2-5	TGTGCCAGCAGCTCCCCGACAGGGGAGACCCAGTACTTC	CASSSPTGETQYF
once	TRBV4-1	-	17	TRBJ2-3	TGCGCCAGCAGCTACGCCGGAGACTGGCCTAGCACAGATACGCAGTATTTT	CASSYAGDWPSTDTQYF
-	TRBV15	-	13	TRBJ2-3	TGTGCCACCAGTCTGGGGACAACAGATACGCAGTATTTT	CATSLGTTDTQYF
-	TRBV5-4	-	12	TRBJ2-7	TGTGCCAGCAGCTTAGACCGAGATAAGCAGTACTTC	CASSLDRDKQYF